This T cell receptor (beta chain) was profiled in a study of shared clonotypes between healthy human individuals. Background on the study: CD8 memory received one plate per donor, CD8 naive two, CD4 memory three and CD4 naive three.

The germline V and J ends were trimmed by 5 bases and 8 bases, with 17 bases remaining between them. The CDR3 totals 14 residues. Germline V gives CDR1 SGHRS, CDR2 YFSETQ. TCRdb keeps only in-frame clones here, not all; method: immunoSEQ multiplex PCR. The sample records roughly 1,000,000 clones, 75% to 85% being singletons. The sequence derives from a man aged 18 to 30 in good health. Some clones in this sample may be carry-over from other donors' samples. This chain links TRBV5-1 with TRBJ2-1; weak D call: TRBD2 (5 bases). Source material: memory CD4+ T cells from PBMCs. Stated subset: CD45RA-negative fraction. Here the CDR3 reads CASRRTPGEDEQFF. In DNA form, the CDR3 reads TGCGCCAGCAGACGAACTCCCGGGGAAGATGAGCAGTTCTTC. The complete variable domain, with remaining parts taken from reference TRBV5-1 and TRBJ2-1, reads KAGVTQTPRYLIKTRGQQVTLSCSPISGHRSVSWYQQTPGQGLQFLFEYFSETQRNKGNFPGRFSGRQFSNSRSEMNVSTLELGDSALYLCASRRTPGEDEQFFGPGTRLTVL.